Described below is a single T cell receptor beta chain sequence and its context. The CDR3 loop spans 16 amino acids. This sample stems from a study of OX40 agonist ivuxolimab in advanced cancers. Study-wide background: An anti-OX40 (CD134) antibody with agonistic activity, ivuxolimab, was administered to patients.

Assay: immunoSEQ multiplex PCR; the TCRdb copy retains only in-frame clones and omits some. The table lists about 60,000 clones, 87% of them singletons, with 15% to 20% in the top ten. Specimen: CD4+ or CD8+ T cells sorted from blood, collected in a trial of the OX40 agonist ivuxolimab. The origin of this receptor is an adult with an advanced solid tumor such as melanoma, head and neck, liver or kidney cancer. This chain connects TRBV21-1 to TRBJ2-4. TRBV21-1 is a recognized pseudogene. This CDR3 is CASSKPIQLAKNIQYF. The DNA for the CDR3 is TGTGCCAGCAGCAAGCCCATACAACTAGCCAAAAACATTCAGTACTTC.